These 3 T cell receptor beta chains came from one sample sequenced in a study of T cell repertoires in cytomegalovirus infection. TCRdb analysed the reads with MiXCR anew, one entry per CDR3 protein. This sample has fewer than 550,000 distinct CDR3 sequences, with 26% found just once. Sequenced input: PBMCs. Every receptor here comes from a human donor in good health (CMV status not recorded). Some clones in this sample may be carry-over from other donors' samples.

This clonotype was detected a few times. The CDR3 sequence: CATSGGLSSGKERNEQYV. Here the CDR3 DNA reads TGTGCCACCAGTGGGGGCCTTAGTAGCGGGAAAGAAAGGAACGAGCAGTACGTC. The chain recombines TRBV24-1 with TRBJ2-7, with 8 positions matching TRBD2. V lost 5 bases and J lost 5; bases outside the gene matches: 19. The CDR3 totals 18 residues. CDR1 is KGHDR, CDR2 SFDVKD, per germline.

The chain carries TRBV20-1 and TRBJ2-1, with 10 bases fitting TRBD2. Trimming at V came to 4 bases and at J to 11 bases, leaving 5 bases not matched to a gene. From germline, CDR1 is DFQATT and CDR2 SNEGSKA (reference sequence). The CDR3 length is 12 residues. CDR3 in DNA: TGCAGTGCTATATCTAGCGGGAGTAAGCAGTTCTTC. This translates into CSAISSGSKQFF.

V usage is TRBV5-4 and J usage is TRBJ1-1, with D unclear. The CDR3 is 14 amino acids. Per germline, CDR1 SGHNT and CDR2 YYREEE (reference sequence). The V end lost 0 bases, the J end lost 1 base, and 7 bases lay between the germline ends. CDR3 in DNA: TGTGCCAGCAGCTTGGAACTAGCGAACACTGAAGCTTTCTTT. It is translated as CASSLELANTEAFF.